This paragraph covers one T cell receptor (beta chain) sequence. Its antigen is still unknown. Base quality data are lacking; no much larger clone is found one base away. TCRbeta CDR3 regions were amplified from genomic DNA using the immunoSEQ Assay, a bias-controlled multiplex PCR. The paper's processing steps were these. The number of nucleated cells in each sample was estimated by amplification of reference gene primers within the assay. Sequence reads were collapsed and filtered to measure the absolute abundance of every unique TCRbeta CDR3 rearrangement. Productive Simpson clonality was computed per sample as the square root of Simpson's diversity index over productive rearrangements. Here the immuneACCESS table is served through TCRdb, limited to in-frame sequences with V and J called. Missing clones are a known gap in these copies; in checked studies unresolved V genes cover under half, and the rest lacks a known reason. The V and J calls and clone size are taken from that table; D and trimming were inferred from the DNA. The sample contains 110,000 to 150,000 clones, about four fifths of them found a single time. The biggest ten clones account for about 9.3% of the sample.

The record originates from a study of blood T cell repertoires in COVID-19 (dated by TCRdb to the early 2020s). Background on the whole study: Samples from collaborators originated in the United States, Italy and Spain and spanned both the acute and convalescent phases of COVID-19. The material from the prospective study consisted of cDNA or gDNA derived from T cells, B-cell-depleted T cells, or PBMCs. Subjects who had been exposed to COVID-19, were actively infected with it, or had recovered from it provided the deeply sampled blood TCRbeta repertoires that made up the dataset. The repertoires were released in a freely available public database intended as a resource for research on the immune response to SARS-CoV-2. Samples were obtained from the ongoing ImmuneRACE study (first 160 participants) and from about 1,300 subjects provided by 6 global collaborators. A de-identified subject ID, COVID-19 status, age in years and sex were almost always included in the sample metadata. HLA class I and class II types, where available, came from metadata supplied by the sample provider rather than from assay-based typing.

The collaborating institutions used their own protocols to collect whole blood in K2EDTA tubes. For TCRbeta analysis, collaborators shipped samples as frozen whole blood, isolated PBMCs, or DNA extracted from either of those sample types. What the study reported, not specific to this receptor: The amount of clinical and demographic metadata varied by source and participant and was provided uncurated.

Including the terminal cysteine and phenylalanine, the CDR3 comprises 14 residues. The CDR3 DNA has 42 bases and is translated from base 1. V loses 0 bases at its end and J loses 6 bases; junction bases beyond the gene matches: 2. According to the germline V gene, CDR1 reads MNHEY and CDR2 reads SVGAGI. The specimen was peripheral blood. The sequence derives from a woman aged 80 or over in a cohort sampled during active or convalescent COVID-19. The chain links TRBV6-5 with TRBJ2-3; 8 junctional bases match TRBD2. The nucleotides read TGTGCCAGCAGTTACTCCCGGGGGGGCGATACGCAGTATTTT. Its protein is CASSYSRGGDTQYF.